This is a list of T cell receptor beta chains from one sample in a study of control samples from healthy donors and cancer patients. TCRdb's copy holds only in-frame clones and misses some; the assay was immunoSEQ multiplex PCR. The sample lists around 90,000 clones, approximately 81% seen once, with over 2% in the top ten. Source material: blood. The receptors shown here come from a woman in her thirties or forties in good health. Both conserved end residues are part of each CDR3. D genes are given only for firm matches. Clone size is stated in some rows and not others, as once, few, many or a class when expanded.

TRBD1 NA TRBJ2-2 TRBV19 TGTGCCAGTAGGGGGGACAGGGTGGATGCGGCAGGCACCGGGGAGCTGTTTTTT CASRGDRVDAAGTGELFF
NA NA TRBJ1-2 TRBV30 TGTGCCTGGAGTGGAAGGGTAGCGAACTATGGCTACACCTTC CAWSGRVANYGYTF
NA few TRBJ1-2 TRBV19 TGTGCCAGTACCGATTCGGGGCGCTCTCCTAACTATGGCTACACCTTC CASTDSGRSPNYGYTF
NA NA TRBJ1-2 TRBV6-2/TRBV6-3 TGTGCCAGCAGTTACGTACAGGCCGGGGACTATGGCTACACCTTC CASSYVQAGDYGYTF
NA NA TRBJ2-7 TRBV18 TGTGCCAGCTCCCGACTTGAGGGGAGTAGGGAGCAGTACTTC CASSRLEGSREQYF
TRBD1 NA TRBJ2-7 TRBV18 TGTGCCAGCTCCCGGGGACAGGAGAGCTCCTACGAGCAGTACTTC CASSRGQESSYEQYF
NA NA TRBJ2-7 TRBV18 TGTGCCAGCTCACCCTATTCCCCGTCCCACGAGCAGTACTTC CASSPYSPSHEQYF
NA NA TRBJ1-1 TRBV6-5 TGTGCCAGCAGGGACCAAGGTAGGACTGAAGCTTTCTTT CASRDQGRTEAFF
NA NA TRBJ1-1 TRBV29-1 TGCAGCGTTGAAGTTCCGACTGAAGCTTTCTTT CSVEVPTEAFF
NA once TRBJ2-4 TRBV7-2 TGTGCCAGCAGCTTTGGGGGGATAGCCAAAAACATTCAGTACTTC CASSFGGIAKNIQYF
TRBD2 NA TRBJ2-4 TRBV7-3 TGTGCCAGCAGCTCATCCCCCGGGGGGGCAAACATTCAGTACTTC CASSSSPGGANIQYF
NA NA TRBJ1-5 TRBV5-6 TGTGCCAGCAGCTTGGAAAGGAGAGGTAGCAATCAGCCCCAGCATTTT CASSLERRGSNQPQHF
NA NA TRBJ2-3 TRBV6-2/TRBV6-3 TGTGCCAGCAGTTACTCGAGGGCTGGGGCGAGAAGCACAGATACGCAGTATTTT CASSYSRAGARSTDTQYF
NA NA TRBJ1-1 TRBV2 TGTGCCAGCAGTTACGCAGGTGAAGCTTTCTTT CASSYAGEAFF
NA NA TRBJ1-2 TRBV6-5 TGTGCCAGCAGTTACTTAAGGGGTGGGCCAGGGTCGGGCTACACCTTC CASSYLRGGPGSGYTF
NA NA TRBJ1-1 TRBV4-1 TGCGCCAGCAGCCAAGTAGGGATTACTGAAGCTTTCTTT CASSQVGITEAFF
NA NA TRBJ2-7 TRBV18 TGTGCCAGCTCACCAGGAACCTCCTACGAGCAGTACTTC CASSPGTSYEQYF
NA once TRBJ2-7 TRBV6-5 TGTGCCAGCAGGGGCTTAGCTCGCGAGCAGTACTTC CASRGLAREQYF
TRBD2 once TRBJ2-3 TRBV3-1/TRBV3-2 TGTGCCAGCAGCCAAGGCGGGGGGGGAGATACGCAGTATTTT CASSQGGGGDTQYF